The clone carrying this T cell receptor (beta chain) was seen ten or more times. Its antigen is as yet unknown. The blood RNA (from unsorted whole blood) was obtained, and germline DNA was also extracted. Donors were untreated and chronically infected with HBV. Researchers generated TCR beta cDNA from about 500 ng of total RNA, relying on a constant-region primer. For TCR beta, libraries were produced by three nested multiplex PCR rounds using slightly modified ARM-PCR. TCRdb passed the multiplex PCR reads through MiXCR, listing each CDR3 protein once. The profile shows roughly 330,000 distinct CDR3 sequences, less than 75% of them singletons. The sample is drawn from a study of tumor-infiltrating lymphocytes in primary liver carcinoma. Turning to the study itself: Surgical resection was used to treat these primary liver carcinoma patients.

Study results and limitations: Significantly greater top-250-clone fractions characterized tumors relative to blood (p = 0.039).

Material: peripheral blood. This clonotype was sampled from a man aged 40-50 years with primary liver carcinoma and hepatitis B virus infection.

The CDR3 nucleotides read TGCAGCGTTAGGACAGGGTTGAACACTGAAGCTTTCTTT. Encoded protein: CSVRTGLNTEAFF. The chain joins TRBV29-1 to TRBJ1-1, with 8 positions matching TRBD1. The J segment lost 0 bases and the V segment lost 5 bases, leaving 2 bases of the junction unmatched. Germline lookup yields CDR1 SQVTM and CDR2 ANQGSEA. This CDR3 spans 13 amino acids.